These 2 T cell receptor beta chains share one sample of origin, sequenced in a study of blood T cell repertoires in COVID-19 (TCRdb year 2020). The method behind the library was the immunoSEQ multiplex PCR assay. In its TCRdb copy, this immuneACCESS table keeps in-frame sequences only and misses some clones. Where compared with another copy, unresolved V genes explain less than half of these, and the others have no known cause. The sample data list under 250,000 clones, and about 82% of these were observed just once. Of the sample, 9% to 15% is held by the ten largest clones. The sequenced material came from peripheral blood. The receptors shown here come from a man aged 80 or over with acute or convalescent COVID-19.

V gene TRBV19 combines with J gene TRBJ2-5, with D uncertain. The CDR3 totals 13 residues. Trimming shortened V by 5 bases and J by 7 bases, and 14 bases separated the two germline ends. From germline, CDR1 is LNHDA and CDR2 SQIVND (reference sequence). The CDR3 coding sequence is TGTGCCAGTAGTCCCTCAGACATGGGGACCCAGTACTTC. Translated: CASSPSDMGTQYF. Variable domain in full (rest from reference TRBV19 and TRBJ2-5): DGGITQSPKYLFRKEGQNVTLSCEQNLNHDAMYWYRQDPGQGLRLIYYSQIVNDFQKGDIAEGYSVSREKKESFPLTVTSAQKNPTAFYLCASSPSDMGTQYFGPGTRLLVL.

This chain joins TRBV5-1 and TRBJ1-2, with D tentatively TRBD1 (5 bases). V lost 0 bases, J lost 2 bases, and 8 bases lay in between. The CDR3 sequence is 14 residues long. The V gene's germline CDR1 is SGHRS and CDR2 YFSETQ. CDR3 bases: TGCGCCAGCAGCTTGGGGGGCTCCAACTATGGCTACACCTTC. Translation gives CASSLGGSNYGYTF. The complete variable domain, with remaining parts taken from reference TRBV5-1 and TRBJ1-2, reads KAGVTQTPRYLIKTRGQQVTLSCSPISGHRSVSWYQQTPGQGLQFLFEYFSETQRNKGNFPGRFSGRQFSNSRSEMNVSTLELGDSALYLCASSLGGSNYGYTFGSGTRLTVV.